This TCR beta chain was recovered during a study of post-analysis software for immune sequencing data. The study, taken as a whole, reports: Higher frequency in patients than in controls was seen for about 5 TRBV segments, with TRBV5-6, TRBV5-1 and TRBV20-1 among them.

Germline CDR1 SGHRS, CDR2 YFSETQ. V dropped 5 bases and J dropped 0 bases, with 12 bases sitting between them. The CDR3 spans 15 residues. Each TCR beta cDNA library carried unique molecular identifiers. It was from about 0.98 to 11 million T cells that 500,000 or so cDNA molecules came. TCRdb analysed the PCR reads with MiXCR anew, one entry per CDR3 protein. In the table there are about 260,000 distinct CDR3 sequences, roughly a third of which are singletons. A word on this clonotype: Its target is not known.

The chain joins TRBV5-1 to TRBJ1-5, with D uncertain. The sequenced material came from blood. The clonotype was recovered from a girl aged 10 to 17 with multiple sclerosis. The CDR3 reads CASREGSYSNQPQHF. Written as DNA, the CDR3 is TGCGCCAGCAGGGAGGGTTCATATAGCAATCAGCCCCAGCATTTT.